These 6 T cell receptor beta chains share one sample of origin, sequenced in a study of blood T cell repertoires in COVID-19. The repertoire was sequenced with immunoSEQ multiplex PCR; TCRdb's copy has only in-frame clones and lacks some. The table includes roughly 200,000 clones, approximately 89% detected once. The sample consisted of PBMCs or T cells enriched from blood (not recorded which). These receptors all stem from a man aged 40-55 years who had recovered from COVID-19.

This chain uses TRBV11-2 with TRBJ1-2, with D possibly being TRBD1 (6 bases). The CDR3 runs to 13 residues. The ends were cut back, 4 bases at V and 7 bases at J, with 13 bases in the middle. Germline V gene sequence: CDR1 SGHAT, CDR2 FQNNGV. CDR3 in amino acids: CASSYGQIGGYTF. For the CDR3, the DNA is TGTGCCAGCAGCTACGGACAGATCGGTGGCTACACCTTC.

There are a few counts of this clone. The rearrangement joins TRBV12-3 or TRBV12-4 to TRBJ1-2; D is uncertain. The V gene lost 3 bases and the J gene lost 5 bases, with 10 bases spanning the gap. CDR3 length: 13 amino acids. The CDR3 protein is CASSLNEWYGYTF. The DNA for the CDR3 is TGTGCCAGCAGTTTGAATGAGTGGTATGGCTACACCTTC.

This chain connects TRBV5-6 to TRBJ1-5, with D perhaps TRBD1 (6 bases). The ends were cut back, 0 bases at V and 7 bases at J, with 17 bases in the middle. This CDR3 spans 16 amino acids. In germline, CDR1 is SGHDT, CDR2 YYEEEE. The CDR3: CASSLATEGGRQPQHF. CDR3 nucleotide sequence: TGTGCCAGCAGCTTGGCCACGGAAGGGGGTAGACAGCCCCAGCATTTT.

This rearrangement joins TRBV19 to TRBJ1-5; D remains ambiguous. CDR1 LNHDA and CDR2 SQIVND come from the germline V gene (reference sequence). V gave up 5 bases and J gave up 7 bases, with 12 bases separating them. CDR3 size: 13 residues. The CDR3 region has the DNA TGTGCCAGTAGTCCGGCCGAGGGACAGCCCCAGCATTTT. Translation: CASSPAEGQPQHF.

This chain connects TRBV10-1 to TRBJ2-1, with D perhaps TRBD1 (5 bases). Germline V lookup: CDR1 WNHNN, CDR2 SYGVQD (reference sequence). V was pared by 4 bases and J by 7 bases, with 14 bases between. The length of the CDR3 is 14 residues. For the CDR3, the DNA is TGCGCCAGCAGTGGATCTAGGGGTAGAAATGAGCAGTTCTTC. Its translation: CASSGSRGRNEQFF.

The chain links TRBV5-4 to TRBJ2-5; 11 bases fit TRBD2. V was clipped by 0 bases and J by 4 bases; unmatched bases: 2. CDR1 is SGHNT, CDR2 YYREEE, per germline (reference sequence). This CDR3 is built from 15 residues. The CDR3: CASSLVSGGAETQYF. The CDR3 DNA is TGTGCCAGCAGCTTGGTTAGCGGGGGGGCAGAGACCCAGTACTTC.